A single sample gave rise to the 24 T cell receptor beta chains below, sequenced in a study of blood T cell repertoires in COVID-19. Sequenced by immunoSEQ multiplex PCR; TCRdb stores in-frame clones only, minus some. Of 400,000 to 500,000 clones in the sample, roughly 84% were seen once. Sequenced sample: PBMCs or T cells enriched from blood (not recorded which). These receptors all come from a woman younger than 30 who had been exposed to COVID-19.

This chain links TRBV2 with TRBJ2-3, with 10 nucleotides matching TRBD2. The CDR3 runs to 15 residues. From germline, CDR1 is SNHLY and CDR2 FYNNEI. V dropped 4 bases and J dropped 6; count of bases not matched to a gene: 7. The CDR3 reads CASSVRTSGADTQYF. In DNA, the CDR3 is TGTGCCAGCAGTGTCCGGACTAGCGGAGCTGATACGCAGTATTTT.

As concerns this clone: Other DNA sequences in the same sample also yield this CDR3. This rearrangement joins TRBV28 to TRBJ2-1, with TRBD1 matching over 10 bases. This CDR3 has 19 amino acids. Germline V gene lookup returns CDR1 MDHEN and CDR2 SYDVKM. The V and J ends lost 1 base and 2 bases, in that order; junction bases with no gene match: 11. CDR3 sequence (DNA): TGTGCCAGCAGTTTATACGCGAGGGGGACAGGGGCCACCTACAATGAGCAGTTCTTC. It encodes CASSLYARGTGATYNEQFF. Variable domain in full (rest from reference TRBV28 and TRBJ2-1): DVKVTQSSRYLVKRTGEKVFLECVQDMDHENMFWYRQDPGLGLRLIYFSYDVKMKEKGDIPEGYSVSREKKERFSLILESASTNQTSMYLCASSLYARGTGATYNEQFFGPGTRLTVL.

This chain connects TRBV20-1 to TRBJ2-3, with D unclear. Trimming shortened V by 4 bases and J by 2 bases, and 4 bases separated the two germline ends. The CDR3 consists of 11 residues. Germline V gene data show CDR1 as DFQATT and CDR2 as SNEGSKA (reference sequence). The CDR3 sequence is CSATITDTQYF. The CDR3 region has the DNA TGCAGTGCTACCATCACAGATACGCAGTATTTT.

V is TRBV9 and J is TRBJ1-2, with 7 bases fitting TRBD1. CDR3 length: 15 residues. J was trimmed by 2 bases and V by 3 bases; bases with no gene match: 7. The germline V gene has CDR1 SGDLS and CDR2 YYNGEE. The CDR3 here is CASSEGAGGNYGYTF. The CDR3 nucleotides read TGTGCCAGCAGCGAGGGGGCAGGGGGGAACTATGGCTACACCTTC.

A single count supports this clone. The gene calls are TRBV28 and TRBJ1-2, with unresolved D. V lost 1 base and J 2 bases, leaving 8 bases between the germline ends. Germline V gives CDR1 MDHEN, CDR2 SYDVKM. This CDR3 is 14 amino acids long. CDR3 region: CASSLSAGNYGYTF. Written as DNA, the CDR3 is TGTGCCAGCAGTTTATCCGCGGGAAACTATGGCTACACCTTC.

This clone was counted a few times. This chain links TRBV11-2 with TRBJ2-2; D uncertain. Looked up from germline, CDR1 is SGHAT and CDR2 is FQNNGV. Trimming took 1 base from V and 5 from J, leaving 8 bases between them. The length of the CDR3 is 14 residues. The CDR3 DNA is TGTGCCAGCAGCTTAGCGGGTTATACCGGGGAGCTGTTTTTT. Residues: CASSLAGYTGELFF.

The rearrangement uses TRBV28 and TRBJ2-7, with TRBD1 matching 7 bases. The CDR3 has 15 residues. V gave up 6 bases and J gave up 2 bases; unmatched junction bases: 10. CDR1 and CDR2 (germline): MDHEN, SYDVKM. This CDR3 reads CASSLGQVATYEQYF. The DNA of the CDR3 is TGTGCCAGCAGCCTCGGACAGGTTGCAACCTACGAGCAGTACTTC.

The chain joins TRBV3-1 (or the pseudogene TRBV3-2) to TRBJ2-7, with TRBD2 identical over 8 bases. Germline CDR1 LGHDT, CDR2 YNNKEL (reference sequence). The CDR3 is 15 residues long. V lost 3 bases and J lost 2; bases outside the gene matches: 6. The CDR3 region is CASSQGGGNPYEQYF. Here the CDR3 DNA reads TGTGCCAGCAGCCAGGGCGGGGGGAATCCCTACGAGCAGTACTTC.

The chain has TRBV5-1 and TRBJ1-4; no clear D. Germline CDR1 and CDR2: SGHRS and YFSETQ. There are 14 residues in the CDR3. V gave up 5 bases and J gave up 2 bases, with 10 bases separating them. CDR3: CASSRAGTNEKLFF. For the CDR3, the DNA is TGCGCCAGCAGTCGAGCCGGGACTAATGAAAAACTGTTTTTT.

The chain combines TRBV9 with TRBJ2-1, with TRBD1 matching over 7 bases. Germline values: CDR1 SGDLS, CDR2 YYNGEE. Trimming took 4 bases from V and 2 from J; bases not matched to a gene: 6. The length of the CDR3 is 15 residues. The CDR3 protein is CASSLGGLAYNEQFF. Written as DNA, the CDR3 is TGTGCCAGCAGCTTAGGGGGCCTAGCCTACAATGAGCAGTTCTTC.

The V gene is TRBV7-9, the J gene TRBJ1-2; weak D call: TRBD1 (5 bases). V lost 7 bases and J 1 base, leaving 19 bases between the germline ends. The CDR3 contains 16 residues. Germline CDR1 SEHNR, CDR2 FQNEAQ (reference sequence). CDR3 in amino acids: CASTHEWAGINYGYTF. As DNA, the CDR3 is TGTGCCAGCACCCACGAGTGGGCAGGGATTAACTATGGCTACACCTTC. Full variable domain (outside the CDR3, taken from reference TRBV7-9 and TRBJ1-2): DTGVSQNPRHKITKRGQNVTFRCDPISEHNRLYWYRQTLGQGPEFLTYFQNEAQLEKSRLLSDRFSAERPKGSFSTLEIQRTEQGDSAMYLCASTHEWAGINYGYTFGSGTRLTVV.

This clone occurred a few times. The chain couples TRBV28 to TRBJ2-1; 8 bases are shared with TRBD2. Germline CDR1 is MDHEN and CDR2 is SYDVKM. CDR3 length: 13 residues. V lost 8 bases to trimming and J lost 6 bases; unmatched junction nucleotides: 6. The DNA for the CDR3 is TGTGCCAGCGGGGCGGGAGGCCTCAATGAGCAGTTCTTC. Its translation: CASGAGGLNEQFF.

V is TRBV30 and J is TRBJ2-1, with 11 bases lining up with TRBD1. V gave up 1 base and J gave up 8 bases; unmatched junction bases: 4. The CDR3 length is 14 residues. Per the germline V gene, CDR1 is GTSNPN and CDR2 is SVGIG (reference sequence). The chain's CDR3 is CAWSGGQGADEQFF. For the CDR3, the DNA is TGTGCCTGGAGTGGCGGACAGGGGGCGGATGAGCAGTTCTTC.

The chain employs TRBV27 and TRBJ2-7, with 12 bases identical to TRBD2. Germline CDR1 and CDR2: MNHEY and SMNVEV (reference sequence). Germline trimming cut 3 bases from V and 4 bases from J; bases unmatched to any gene: 13. This CDR3 region has 18 residues. CDR3 sequence (DNA): TGTGCCAGCAGTTTCTCCCTCCAGACTAGCGGGAGTATTTACGAGCAGTACTTC. Protein sequence: CASSFSLQTSGSIYEQYF.

The chain carries TRBV18 and TRBJ1-6, with TRBD1 matching 9 bases. The CDR3 runs to 17 residues. Trimming at V came to 8 bases and at J to 10 bases, leaving 18 bases not matched to a gene. CDR1 and CDR2 from the germline V gene are KGHSH and LQKENI. In nucleotides, the CDR3 is TGTGCCAGCGCGGTAGGAGGGCCCGGGACAGGGCTCTCACCCCTCCACTTT. Amino acids: CASAVGGPGTGLSPLHF.

CDR3 DNA: TGCGCCAGCAGCTTTATGCAGATCTCCTACAATGAGCAGTTCTTC. Its translation: CASSFMQISYNEQFF. V and J are TRBV5-1 and TRBJ2-1; no clear D gene. This CDR3 is built from 15 residues. In germline, CDR1 is SGHRS, CDR2 YFSETQ. V lost 2 bases, J lost 0 bases, and 9 bases lay in between.

J is TRBJ1-5 and V is TRBV7-2, with 7 bases that match TRBD1. The CDR3 sequence is 15 residues long. The germline V gene has CDR1 SGHTA and CDR2 FQGNSA. V trimming: 1 base; J trimming: 6 bases; junction bases outside the gene matches: 6. In DNA form, the CDR3 reads TGTGCCAGCAGCTTAGAGGGGGCGATTAGTCAGCCCCAGCATTTT. Translating gives CASSLEGAISQPQHF.

The chain joins TRBV18 to TRBJ1-3; D remains unclear. Germline CDR1 and CDR2: KGHSH and LQKENI. This CDR3 has 15 residues. V was trimmed by 6 bases and J by 0 bases, leaving 12 bases between them. The CDR3 region is CASSLSGISGNTIYF. As DNA, the CDR3 is TGTGCCAGCTCGCTTTCCGGGATCTCTGGAAACACCATATATTTT.

This chain joins TRBV7-2 and TRBJ1-3; weak D call: TRBD1 (6 bases). This CDR3 comprises 15 residues. Trimming cost V 5 bases and J 0 bases, with 11 bases left between them. Germline CDR1 is SGHTA and CDR2 is FQGNSA. The CDR3 DNA sequence: TGTGCCAGCAGCCTAGACAGGCACTCTGGAAACACCATATATTTT. Its translation is CASSLDRHSGNTIYF.

The rearrangement joins TRBV15 to TRBJ2-7; 9 nucleotides match TRBD2. CDR1 is LNHNV and CDR2 is YYDKDF in the germline V gene (reference sequence). The CDR3 length is 15 residues. Germline trimming cut 3 bases from V and 4 bases from J; bases unmatched to any gene: 7. Here the CDR3 reads CATSRDVTSGYEQYF. CDR3 nucleotide sequence: TGTGCCACCAGCAGGGATGTGACTAGCGGATACGAGCAGTACTTC.

This chain links TRBV30 with TRBJ1-2, with D unclear. Germline V lookup: CDR1 GTSNPN, CDR2 SVGIG (reference sequence). The CDR3 contains 15 residues. V gave up 2 bases and J gave up 4 bases, with 17 bases separating them. CDR3 amino acids: CAWSRSRSTLYGYTF. The CDR3 nucleotides are TGTGCCTGGAGTAGAAGCCGGAGCACCCTCTATGGCTACACCTTC. Using reference TRBV30 and TRBJ1-2 for the parts outside the CDR3, the full variable domain is SQTIHQWPATLVQPVGSPLSLECTVEGTSNPNLYWYRQAAGRGLQLLFYSVGIGQISSEVPQNLSASRPQDRQFILSSKKLLLSDSGFYLCAWSRSRSTLYGYTFGSGTRLTVV.

The rearrangement joins TRBV4-1 to TRBJ2-7; D perhaps matches TRBD1 (6 bases). The CDR3 consists of 16 residues. The germline V gene encodes CDR1 MGHRA and CDR2 YSYEKL. With 3 bases removed from V and 1 base from J, the gap between germline ends came to 16 bases. CDR3 DNA sequence: TGCGCCAGCAGCCACCAAATACAGGGAAGGTCCTACGAGCAGTACTTC. This codes for CASSHQIQGRSYEQYF.

The V gene is TRBV27, the J gene TRBJ2-6; 9 nucleotides line up with TRBD1. Unmatched junction bases numbered 8, after V lost 5 bases and J lost 0 bases. The CDR3 consists of 18 residues. Per the germline V gene, CDR1 is MNHEY and CDR2 is SMNVEV (reference sequence). Here the CDR3 DNA reads TGTGCCAGCAGTAGACCGGGACAGGGTTTCTCTGGGGCCAACGTCCTGACTTTC. Encoded protein: CASSRPGQGFSGANVLTF.

This clone occurred once. V gene TRBV2 combines with J gene TRBJ1-5, with D unresolved. This CDR3 is built from 13 residues. CDR1 and CDR2 (germline): SNHLY, FYNNEI. Trimming pared 7 bases from V and 1 base from J, leaving 8 bases between. CDR3 bases: TGTGCCAGCATAACAGACAGCAATCAGCCCCAGCATTTT. Translation: CASITDSNQPQHF. The full variable domain, rest sourced from reference TRBV2 and TRBJ1-5, is EPEVTQTPSHQVTQMGQEVILRCVPISNHLYFYWYRQILGQKVEFLVSFYNNEISEKSEIFDDQFSVERPDGSNFTLKIRSTKLEDSAMYFCASITDSNQPQHFGDGTRLSIL.